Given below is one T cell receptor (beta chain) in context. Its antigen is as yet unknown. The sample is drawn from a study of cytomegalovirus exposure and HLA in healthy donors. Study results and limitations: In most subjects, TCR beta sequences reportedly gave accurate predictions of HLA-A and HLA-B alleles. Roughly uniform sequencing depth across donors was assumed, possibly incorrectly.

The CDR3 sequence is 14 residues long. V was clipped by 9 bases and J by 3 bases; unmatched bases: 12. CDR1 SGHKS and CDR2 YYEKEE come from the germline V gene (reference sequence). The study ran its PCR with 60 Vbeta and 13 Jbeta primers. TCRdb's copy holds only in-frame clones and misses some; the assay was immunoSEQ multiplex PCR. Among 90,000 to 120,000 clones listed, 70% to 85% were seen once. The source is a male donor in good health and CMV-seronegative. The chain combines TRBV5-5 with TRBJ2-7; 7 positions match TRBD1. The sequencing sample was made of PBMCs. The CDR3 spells CATSIRTGSYEQYF. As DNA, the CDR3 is TGTGCCACCTCCATAAGGACAGGCAGCTACGAGCAGTACTTC.